The 15 T cell receptor beta chains below all came from one sample that was sequenced in a study of shared clonotypes between healthy human individuals. The assay was immunoSEQ multiplex PCR, and TCRdb's table has in-frame clones only and misses some. This sample has millions of clones, with roughly 92% found just once. What was sequenced was naive CD4+ T cells sorted from blood. The sample's subset: CD45RA+ positively selected. The receptor set was obtained from a man aged 18 to 30 in good health.

This chain joins TRBV7-6 and TRBJ1-4, with 9 bases identical to TRBD1. From germline, CDR1 is SGHVS and CDR2 FNYEAQ. Trimming cost V 6 bases and J 8 bases; bases outside gene matches: 7. The CDR3 contains 14 residues. As DNA, the CDR3 is TGTGCCAGCAGATCGGGACAGGGTGACGAAAAACTGTTTTTT. Protein: CASRSGQGDEKLFF.

The gene calls are TRBV27 and TRBJ2-1, with TRBD1 matching over 9 bases. From germline, CDR1 is MNHEY and CDR2 SMNVEV (reference sequence). The CDR3 runs 17 residues. The junction had 15 bases not matched to a gene; V was cut back by 5 bases and J by 7 bases. The CDR3 loop is CASSKGGGTGRFNEQFF. The CDR3 region has the DNA TGTGCCAGCAGTAAAGGGGGGGGGACAGGGAGGTTTAATGAGCAGTTCTTC.

This clone was seen only a few times. This sequence joins TRBV6-5 and TRBJ1-6; 7 positions match TRBD1. The CDR3 loop spans 16 amino acids. Germline V gene data show CDR1 as MNHEY and CDR2 as SVGAGI. J lost 4 bases, V lost 0 bases, and 3 bases had no gene match. The CDR3, as DNA: TGTGCCAGCAGTTACTCGACAGGGAGGTATAATTCACCCCTCCACTTT. Amino acids: CASSYSTGRYNSPLHF.

This sequence joins TRBV27 and TRBJ2-3, with D perhaps matching TRBD2 (6 bases). CDR3 length: 12 residues. V dropped 5 bases and J dropped 6 bases, with 9 bases sitting between them. CDR1 and CDR2 (germline): MNHEY, SMNVEV (reference sequence). The CDR3 here is CASSASGDTQYF. The CDR3 region has the DNA TGTGCCAGCAGTGCGAGCGGGGATACGCAGTATTTT.

This chain links TRBV7-9 with TRBJ1-4, with D uncertain. V was trimmed by 4 bases and J by 10 bases, leaving 13 bases between them. Germline V gene data show CDR1 as SEHNR and CDR2 as FQNEAQ (reference sequence). The CDR3 totals 13 residues. This CDR3 reads CASSSIQKGKLFF. In nucleotides, the CDR3 is TGTGCCAGCAGCTCTATACAAAAAGGAAAACTGTTTTTT.

The chain has TRBV28 and TRBJ1-4; D remains ambiguous. V was shortened by 6 bases and J by 0 bases, with 8 bases between the two germline ends. CDR3 length: 14 residues. Germline CDR1 is MDHEN and CDR2 is SYDVKM. CDR3: CASSSSATNEKLFF. In nucleotides, the CDR3 is TGTGCCAGCAGCTCTAGTGCAACTAATGAAAAACTGTTTTTT.

This clone was picked up one time. The chain couples TRBV29-1 to TRBJ2-7, with TRBD2 matching 8 bases. V was clipped by 0 bases and J by 4 bases; unmatched bases: 32. Germline V lookup: CDR1 SQVTM, CDR2 ANQGSEA. This CDR3 is 23 amino acids long. The CDR3 spells CSVEDDAGALSGERARGGYEQYF. CDR3 bases: TGCAGCGTTGAAGATGACGCCGGGGCGCTCTCCGGCGAAAGGGCCCGGGGGGGGTACGAGCAGTACTTC.

This chain connects TRBV5-1 to TRBJ1-1, with D unresolved. The CDR3 consists of 14 residues. Trimming cost V 4 bases and J 0 bases, with 10 bases left between them. Germline V gene lookup returns CDR1 SGHRS and CDR2 YFSETQ. CDR3 loop: CASSARPMNTEAFF. Written as DNA, the CDR3 is TGCGCCAGCAGCGCCCGGCCCATGAACACTGAAGCTTTCTTT.

For this clone: Distinct nucleotide sequences in the sample also encode this CDR3. The genes are TRBV7-9 and TRBJ1-1; the D is unclear. This CDR3 is 14 amino acids long. From germline, CDR1 is SEHNR and CDR2 FQNEAQ (reference sequence). V lost 1 base and J 0 bases, leaving 6 bases between the germline ends. In DNA, the CDR3 is TGTGCCAGCAGCTTAGTAGGTGTGAACACTGAAGCTTTCTTT. This codes for CASSLVGVNTEAFF.

The V and J genes are TRBV19 and TRBJ2-3; D unclear. Trimming removed 3 bases from V and 1 base from J, with 11 bases in between. The CDR3 length is 15 residues. CDR1 and CDR2 from the germline V gene are LNHDA and SQIVND (reference sequence). The CDR3 reads CASSIRKTGTDTQYF. Written as DNA, the CDR3 is TGTGCCAGTAGTATCCGAAAAACCGGCACAGATACGCAGTATTTT.

Turning to this clone: The same CDR3 is also encoded by other DNA sequences in this sample. This chain uses TRBV27 with TRBJ2-7, with D perhaps matching TRBD2 (5 bases). Germline V lookup: CDR1 MNHEY, CDR2 SMNVEV (reference sequence). The CDR3 consists of 14 residues. V dropped 2 bases and J dropped 0 bases, with 8 bases sitting between them. The DNA for the CDR3 is TGTGCCAGCAGTTTACGGGAAAGCTCCTACGAGCAGTACTTC. This sequence encodes CASSLRESSYEQYF.

The rearrangement joins TRBV6-5 to TRBJ1-1; D remains ambiguous. The CDR3 is 15 amino acids. Looked up from germline, CDR1 is MNHEY and CDR2 is SVGAGI. With 6 bases removed from V and 4 bases from J, the gap between germline ends came to 18 bases. Here the CDR3 reads CASRPTALGRTEAFF. The CDR3 nucleotides are TGTGCCAGCAGACCGACGGCCTTAGGGCGCACTGAAGCTTTCTTT.

The V gene is TRBV2, the J gene TRBJ2-5; D perhaps matches TRBD1 (5 bases). This CDR3 region has 14 residues. V lost 4 bases, J lost 1 base, and 10 bases lay in between. Per the germline V gene, CDR1 is SNHLY and CDR2 is FYNNEI. This chain's CDR3 is CASSVMTAQETQYF. CDR3 in DNA: TGTGCCAGCAGTGTTATGACAGCCCAAGAGACCCAGTACTTC.

The CDR3 DNA reads as TGTGCCAGCAGTGGCCCTTGGGAAGCGGTTAATTCACCCCTCCACTTT. Translating it yields CASSGPWEAVNSPLHF. The gene calls are TRBV6-1 and TRBJ1-6; the D is unclear. The length of the CDR3 is 16 residues. With 4 bases removed from V and 6 bases from J, the gap between germline ends came to 16 bases. The germline V gene encodes CDR1 MNHNS and CDR2 SASEGT.

This chain links TRBV5-4 with TRBJ2-3, with D maybe TRBD1 (6 bases). Trimming removed 1 base from V and 8 bases from J, with 17 bases in between. The CDR3 loop spans 15 amino acids. From germline, CDR1 is SGHNT and CDR2 YYREEE (reference sequence). CDR3 sequence: CASSLLAVQGGTQYF. Written as DNA, the CDR3 is TGTGCCAGCAGCTTGTTGGCAGTTCAAGGGGGTACGCAGTATTTT.